The clone carrying this T cell receptor beta chain was observed a few times. The CDR3 is 15 residues long. Germline CDR1 reads SNHLY; CDR2 reads FYNNEI. J was trimmed by 6 bases and V by 1 base; bases with no gene match: 5. The data derive from a study of OX40 agonist ivuxolimab in advanced cancers. As for the study in general: Every 2 weeks, ivuxolimab was infused into the patients intravenously at between 0.01 and 10 mg/kg. Those treated in dose escalation had hepatocellular carcinoma, melanoma, renal cell cancer or head and neck cancer.

Generated by immunoSEQ multiplex PCR, the TCRdb table keeps only in-frame clones and is missing some. The sample has about 89,000 clones; 85% to 95% are singletons. The sequence was obtained from an adult with an advanced solid tumor such as melanoma, head and neck, liver or kidney cancer. This sample comprised CD4+ or CD8+ T cells sorted from blood, obtained in a trial of the OX40 agonist ivuxolimab. This rearrangement joins TRBV2 to TRBJ1-5; 8 positions agree with TRBD1. Written as DNA, the CDR3 is TGTGCCAGCAGTGAAGAAAGGACAGGGCTTCAGCCCCAGCATTTT. Its translation is CASSEERTGLQPQHF.